This TCR beta chain was identified in a study of blood T cell repertoires in COVID-19. Study overall: T cells, B-cell-depleted T cells, or PBMCs provided the cDNA or gDNA that served as material.

V was trimmed by 1 base and J by 10 bases, leaving 16 bases between them. This CDR3 is built from 14 residues. CDR1 and CDR2 (germline): MDHEN, SYDVKM. TCRdb's table, derived via immunoSEQ multiplex PCR, lists solely in-frame clones and lacks some. The table includes 150,000 to 180,000 clones, over 75% detected once. The clonotype was recovered from a man in his fifties or sixties with COVID-19, enrolled during active disease. Sequencing was done on a sample of peripheral blood. This chain links TRBV28 with TRBJ1-1; the D gene is possibly TRBD1 (5 bases). The CDR3 loop is CASSLLRVAGLAFF. The CDR3 bases are TGTGCCAGCAGTTTATTAAGGGTAGCAGGGTTAGCTTTCTTT.